Listed below are T cell receptor beta chains from one sample, sequenced in a study of PD-1 blockade in mismatch repair-deficient tumors. Some clones are missing from TCRdb's copy, which holds only in-frame ones; the method was immunoSEQ multiplex PCR. Of about 49,000 clones in the sample, under 85% were seen once. Sequencing was performed on PBMCs, taken before pembrolizumab treatment. These receptors all come from an adult with mismatch repair-deficient cancer. The CDR3 runs from the conserved cysteine through the conserved F or W.

v_call cdr3_aa
TRBV11-3 CASSLQRDTQYF
TRBV29-1 CSVVADATGELFF
TRBV7-9 CASSLETGGSETQYF
TRBV27 CASSLGQGARETQYF
TRBV27 CASTPGGRAQDTQYF
TRBV19 CASSSAVEQFF
TRBV27 CASSPQLAGRNEQFF
TRBV5-6 CASSFTRGPYNEQFF
TRBV2 CASSDLASGTEDTQYF
TRBV29-1 CSVEAPRGSSYEQYF
TRBV30 CAWSPGWADQPQHF
TRBV5-1 CASKGGGRTEAFF
TRBV18 CASSPPSRGTDTQYF
TRBV11-2 CASSPPGTSGVGETQYF
TRBV6-1 CASVRGSEETQYF
TRBV6-5 CASSYGSAAAQYF
TRBV6-6 CASSWAFRNTQETQYF
TRBV11-3 CASSRGTEAFF
TRBV6-1 CASSENHPGDVGYGYTF
TRBV7-2 CASSSGSYNEQFF
TRBV5-1 CASSPGTVSTEAFF
TRBV7-9 CASSPKGQGRLAEQFF
TRBV5-1 CASSPQGGQFTYEQYF
TRBV6-1 CASSEAGSSYNEQFF
TRBV5-4 CASQREGTLIQYF